These T cell receptor beta chains were read from a single sample in a study of cytotoxic CD8 clonotypes in ibrutinib-treated CLL. The protocol was immunoSEQ multiplex PCR, while the TCRdb copy is restricted to in-frame clones and leaves out a portion. The table lists over 150,000 clones, roughly 86% of them singletons. Here the sequenced sample was PBMCs, taken after 12 months of ibrutinib treatment. The receptors stem from a human donor with chronic lymphocytic leukemia. CDR3s include the opening cysteine and the closing phenylalanine or tryptophan.

V: TRBV27; length: 15; CDR3: CASKLTGAVSYEQYF
V: TRBV28; length: 13; CDR3: CASQGDRGKPLHF
V: TRBV5-6; length: 15; CDR3: CASSLDQGGRTEAFF
V: TRBV11-2; length: 15; CDR3: CASSLDFSQVETQYF
V: TRBV28; length: 13; CDR3: CASRRATDEKLFF
V: TRBV28; length: 14; CDR3: CATLKLGQALSEGF
V: TRBV29-1; length: 13; CDR3: CSVLSGGGREQYF
V: TRBV27; length: 14; CDR3: CASSFRGSNTEAFF
V: TRBV5-8; length: 14; CDR3: CASSGGQSSQPQHF
V: TRBV7-3; length: 14; CDR3: CASSYDRDSYEQYF
V: TRBV6-5; length: 13; CDR3: CASSSRPLGEQYF
V: TRBV5-1; length: 13; CDR3: CASSLDRVYEQYF
V: TRBV5-1; length: 17; CDR3: CASSLVQGSLGASPLHF
V: TRBV29-1; length: 14; CDR3: CSVEVRRSSHEQYF
V: TRBV4-2; length: 22; CDR3: CASSQERVTSSGMGRAKNIQYF
V: TRBV10-3; length: 15; CDR3: CAIMRQGAGNTEAFF
V: TRBV6-1; length: 13; CDR3: CASSEQGSTEAFF
V: TRBV7-3; length: 19; CDR3: CASSPRGPFSGRAADTQYF
V: TRBV4-1; length: 19; CDR3: CASSQDVRKGRVDTGELFF
V: TRBV6-5; length: 14; CDR3: CATRDSGAYNEQFF
V: TRBV2; length: 16; CDR3: CASRKTPGPFTGELFF
V: TRBV23-1; length: 17; CDR3: CASSHPSGPGNNYEQYF
V: TRBV30; length: 12; CDR3: CAWDRPEKVQYF
V: TRBV6-1; length: 17; CDR3: CASSEALGGTSGNTIYF
V: TRBV18; length: 14; CDR3: CASSTGTSSYEQYF
V: TRBV2; length: 14; CDR3: CASSATASRGEQYF
V: TRBV5-1; length: 16; CDR3: CASSAVLADNQETQYF
V: TRBV4-1; length: 17; CDR3: CASSQGVIGGGGNIQYF
V: TRBV2; length: 11; CDR3: CASRPRGGYTF
V: TRBV7-2; length: 15; CDR3: CASSLADSNTGELFF
V: TRBV30; length: 11; CDR3: CAWGLQETQYF
V: TRBV28; length: 15; CDR3: CASSPTRGPSQPQHF
V: TRBV29-1; length: 15; CDR3: CSVEDLHREVSEAFF
V: TRBV29-1; length: 14; CDR3: CSVKRGTLGTEAFF
V: TRBV11-2; length: 14; CDR3: CASSVAPRSYEQYF
V: TRBV10-2; length: 11; CDR3: CASSGSGELFF
V: TRBV18; length: 10; CDR3: CASSPHGYTF
V: TRBV2; length: 17; CDR3: CASSEAQATGAGNTIYF
V: TRBV18; length: 15; CDR3: CASSLQEYLNYGYTF
V: TRBV29-1; length: 12; CDR3: CSAKQGGEKLFF
V: TRBV25-1; length: 13; CDR3: CASRRSGANVLTF